Shown below are 28 T cell receptor beta chains from a single sample sequenced in a study of OX40 agonist ivuxolimab in advanced cancers. TCRdb's table, derived via immunoSEQ multiplex PCR, lists solely in-frame clones and lacks some. The repertoire includes roughly 80,000 clones, around 83% of them detected once, and 2% to 2.5% sits in the top ten. The sequences come from CD4+ or CD8+ T cells sorted from blood, collected in a trial of the OX40 agonist ivuxolimab. These receptors all come from an adult with an advanced solid tumor such as melanoma, head and neck, liver or kidney cancer.

The chain recombines TRBV7-9 with TRBJ1-1, with unresolved D. The CDR3 totals 11 residues. Germline V gene data show CDR1 as SEHNR and CDR2 as FQNEAQ (reference sequence). V was shortened by 1 base and J by 4 bases, with 1 base between the two germline ends. This CDR3 is CASSLVTEAFF. CDR3 DNA: TGTGCCAGCAGCTTAGTCACTGAAGCTTTCTTT.

V is TRBV2 and J is TRBJ1-1; perhaps TRBD1 as D (5 bases). V was cut by 7 bases and J by 10 bases, with 16 bases left in between. The CDR3 totals 12 residues. Germline CDR1 is SNHLY and CDR2 is FYNNEI. Here the CDR3 DNA reads TGTGCCAGCACCGGGGGGGTGGTTAGAGCTTTCTTT. This gives the protein CASTGGVVRAFF.

The gene calls are TRBV2 and TRBJ2-7; weak D call: TRBD1 (5 bases). V was clipped by 8 bases and J by 7 bases, with 15 bases between them. CDR3 length: 12 amino acids. CDR1 and CDR2 (germline): SNHLY, FYNNEI. The CDR3 DNA sequence: TGTGCCAGCGGAACAGGTTCGTGGGAGCAGTACTTC. Translating it yields CASGTGSWEQYF.

V and J are TRBV9 and TRBJ2-5, with 7 bases that match TRBD1. This CDR3 contains 16 residues. Germline CDR1 SGDLS, CDR2 YYNGEE. The V gene end was trimmed by 3 bases and the J gene end by 2 bases; junction bases not matched to a gene: 10. The CDR3 bases are TGTGCCAGCAGCGCGACAGGGAAGGGGCTGCAAGAGACCCAGTACTTC. As protein: CASSATGKGLQETQYF.

The rearrangement joins TRBV11-1 to TRBJ1-1, with D unclear. Germline CDR1 is SGHAT and CDR2 is FQDESV (reference sequence). V was trimmed by 6 bases and J by 1 base, leaving 12 bases between them. The CDR3 sequence is 14 residues long. CDR3 residues: CASSHGRGNTEAFF. Written as DNA, the CDR3 is TGTGCCAGCAGTCACGGGCGGGGGAACACTGAAGCTTTCTTT.

The chain employs TRBV19 and TRBJ2-3, with D unresolved. From germline, CDR1 is LNHDA and CDR2 SQIVND (reference sequence). This CDR3 has 12 amino acids. The V gene lost 2 bases and the J gene lost 4 bases, with 4 bases spanning the gap. The CDR3 here is CASSIRSDTQYF. The CDR3 bases are TGTGCCAGTAGTATAAGGTCAGATACGCAGTATTTT.

The chain employs TRBV28 and TRBJ1-2; D might be TRBD1 (5 bases). The CDR3 contains 12 residues. Germline CDR1 reads MDHEN; CDR2 reads SYDVKM. The ends were cut back, 6 bases at V and 3 bases at J, with 8 bases in the middle. Here the CDR3 DNA reads TGTGCCAGCAGGGAAGGGGACTATGGCTACACCTTC. This sequence encodes CASREGDYGYTF.

The V call is TRBV21-1, the J call TRBJ2-1; the table's TRBD1 call for D was not verified on the DNA. TRBV21-1 has pseudogene status. This CDR3 spans 17 amino acids. The chain's CDR3 is CASSKALSGGMYNEQFF. DNA for the CDR3: TGTGCCAGCAGCAAAGCGCTTTCAGGGGGCATGTACAATGAGCAGTTCTTC.

J is TRBJ2-3 and V is TRBV10-3, with 9 bases fitting TRBD2. Germline V gene lookup returns CDR1 ENHRY and CDR2 SYGVKD. Unmatched junction bases numbered 9, after V lost 9 bases and J lost 2 bases. CDR3 size: 15 residues. The CDR3 region has the DNA TGTGCCATTTCTAGGGTAGCGGGAGCCACAGATACGCAGTATTTT. Translation: CAISRVAGATDTQYF.

The chain employs TRBV6-1 and TRBJ1-5, with TRBD1 matching 7 bases. J gave up 4 bases and V 4 bases, and 1 base lay outside the gene matches. The CDR3 is 13 residues long. Germline values: CDR1 MNHNS, CDR2 SASEGT. CDR3 DNA sequence: TGTGCCAGCAGTGTACAGGGGAATCAGCCCCAGCATTTT. This sequence encodes CASSVQGNQPQHF.

This clone appeared a single time. The V and J genes are TRBV28 and TRBJ1-2; 11 bases fit TRBD1. V dropped 2 bases and J dropped 6; count of bases not matched to a gene: 5. Germline-derived CDR1 and CDR2 are MDHEN and SYDVKM. The CDR3 loop spans 15 amino acids. The chain's CDR3 is CASSLRTGGKDGYTF. Written as DNA, the CDR3 is TGTGCCAGCAGTTTAAGGACAGGGGGCAAGGATGGCTACACCTTC.

This clone was seen a single time. The chain employs TRBV15 and TRBJ2-1; D remains ambiguous. Germline values: CDR1 LNHNV, CDR2 YYDKDF (reference sequence). The CDR3 has 11 amino acids. V was trimmed by 0 bases and J by 11 bases, leaving 5 bases between them. CDR3 sequence reads: CATSREYQQFF. DNA of the CDR3: TGTGCCACCAGCAGAGAATATCAGCAGTTCTTC.

This chain joins TRBV5-8 and TRBJ1-3; no reliable D call. CDR1 SGHTS and CDR2 YDEGEE come from the germline V gene. The ends were cut back, 5 bases at V and 0 bases at J, with 6 bases in the middle. CDR3 length equals 13 residues. CDR3 DNA sequence: TGTGCCAGCAGAGTCAGCTCTGGAAACACCATATATTTT. Amino acids: CASRVSSGNTIYF.

The V and J genes are TRBV27 and TRBJ1-4; TRBD1 is a possible D gene (6 bases). This CDR3 contains 15 residues. Germline V gives CDR1 MNHEY, CDR2 SMNVEV (reference sequence). V was clipped by 6 bases and J by 0 bases, with 11 bases between them. CDR3 in DNA: TGTGCCAGCAGACGGACAGACCCAACTAATGAAAAACTGTTTTTT. It codes for CASRRTDPTNEKLFF.

This chain uses TRBV2 with TRBJ1-5; D is undetermined. The CDR3 runs to 13 residues. The ends were cut back, 8 bases at V and 5 bases at J, with 13 bases in the middle. Germline CDR1 is SNHLY and CDR2 is FYNNEI. The CDR3 coding sequence is TGTGCCAGCTCCTCCCGTGGGGATCAGCCCCAGCATTTT. It translates to CASSSRGDQPQHF.

The chain's CDR3 is CASSVGRQGRYEQYF. The CDR3 bases are TGCGCCAGCAGCGTGGGTCGTCAGGGGAGATACGAGCAGTACTTC. The gene calls are TRBV5-1 and TRBJ2-7, with D perhaps TRBD1 (6 bases). From germline, CDR1 is SGHRS and CDR2 YFSETQ. CDR3 length equals 15 residues. V was clipped by 4 bases and J by 4 bases, with 18 bases between them. The full variable domain, in which reference TRBV5-1 and TRBJ2-7 provide the parts outside the CDR3, is KAGVTQTPRYLIKTRGQQVTLSCSPISGHRSVSWYQQTPGQGLQFLFEYFSETQRNKGNFPGRFSGRQFSNSRSEMNVSTLELGDSALYLCASSVGRQGRYEQYFGPGTRLTVT.

This chain connects TRBV5-4 to TRBJ1-1; D not certain. CDR1 is SGHNT, CDR2 YYREEE, per germline (reference sequence). With 2 bases removed from V and 3 bases from J, the gap between germline ends came to 11 bases. The CDR3 contains 14 residues. The chain's CDR3 is CASSFPASDTEAFF. The CDR3, as DNA: TGTGCCAGCAGCTTTCCGGCCTCGGACACTGAAGCTTTCTTT.

The chain joins TRBV9 to TRBJ1-5; 7 nucleotides agree with TRBD1. There are 14 residues in the CDR3. V trimming: 5 bases; J trimming: 2 bases; junction bases outside the gene matches: 4. Germline V lookup: CDR1 SGDLS, CDR2 YYNGEE. The CDR3 spells CASSQTGGNQPQHF. The CDR3 coding sequence is TGTGCCAGCAGTCAAACAGGGGGCAATCAGCCCCAGCATTTT.

The chain recombines TRBV6-4 with TRBJ1-1; no definite D call. The CDR3 sequence is 13 residues long. Trimming stripped 5 bases from V and 1 base from J, with 8 bases between. Per the germline V gene, CDR1 is MRHNA and CDR2 is SNTAGT. The CDR3 DNA reads as TGTGCCAGCAGTCAGCAGGAGAACACTGAAGCTTTCTTT. Translating it yields CASSQQENTEAFF.

CDR3 loop: CASSLALDNEQFF. CDR3 nucleotide sequence: TGTGCCAGCAGCTTAGCGCTAGACAATGAGCAGTTCTTC. The chain has TRBV7-8 and TRBJ2-1; no clear D gene. In germline, CDR1 is SGHVS, CDR2 FQNEAQ. V was cut by 0 bases and J by 5 bases, with 5 bases left in between. The CDR3 consists of 13 residues. Combining the CDR3 with reference TRBV7-8 and TRBJ2-1 gives the whole variable domain GAGVSQSPRYKVAKRGQDVALRCDPISGHVSLFWYQQALGQGPEFLTYFQNEAQLDKSGLPSDRFFAERPEGSVSTLKIQRTQQEDSAVYLCASSLALDNEQFFGPGTRLTVL.

This chain connects TRBV9 to TRBJ2-7; D is perhaps TRBD1 or TRBD2 (5 bases each). CDR1 is SGDLS and CDR2 is YYNGEE in the germline V gene. The CDR3 extends over 15 amino acids. Trimming cost V 3 bases and J 1 base, with 14 bases left between them. CDR3 nucleotide sequence: TGTGCCAGCAGCGACGGGGCAGCCCGTTCCTACGAGCAGTACTTC. Translated: CASSDGAARSYEQYF. The entire variable domain, with the rest obtained from reference TRBV9 and TRBJ2-7, is as follows: DSGVTQTPKHLITATGQRVTLRCSPRSGDLSVYWYQQSLDQGLQFLIQYYNGEERAKGNILERFSAQQFPDLHSELNLSSLELGDSALYFCASSDGAARSYEQYFGPGTRLTVT.

J is TRBJ2-7 and V is TRBV28; 10 bases are a match to TRBD2. Germline CDR1 reads MDHEN; CDR2 reads SYDVKM. The CDR3 runs 14 residues. J was trimmed by 3 bases and V by 8 bases; bases with no gene match: 7. CDR3 loop: CASEAGTSDYEQYF. The CDR3 nucleotides are TGTGCCAGCGAGGCCGGGACTAGCGACTACGAGCAGTACTTC.

The V gene is TRBV7-3, the J gene TRBJ2-7, with a tentative D call TRBD2 (5 bases). V was cut by 2 bases and J by 6 bases, with 14 bases left in between. Germline CDR1 is SGHTA and CDR2 is FQGTGA. This CDR3 has 14 amino acids. CDR3 nucleotide sequence: TGTGCCAGCAGCTTAGGAGGCATGACTACCGAGCAGTACTTC. Translation gives CASSLGGMTTEQYF.

The V gene is TRBV10-3, the J gene TRBJ1-1; weak D call: TRBD1 (6 bases). V gave up 2 bases and J gave up 0 bases, with 10 bases separating them. Germline loops: CDR1 ENHRY, CDR2 SYGVKD. This CDR3 has 15 residues. DNA for the CDR3: TGTGCCATCAGTGAGCGGACAGCCATGAACACTGAAGCTTTCTTT. Its translation is CAISERTAMNTEAFF.

V and J are TRBV7-3 and TRBJ2-3; D gene unclear. The ends were cut back, 0 bases at V and 0 bases at J, with 4 bases in the middle. The germline gives CDR1 SGHTA, CDR2 FQGTGA. This CDR3 has 14 residues. The CDR3 loop reads CASSLTPSTDTQYF. The DNA for the CDR3 is TGTGCCAGCAGCTTAACCCCAAGCACAGATACGCAGTATTTT.

The gene calls are TRBV30 and TRBJ1-6; TRBD1 matches 7 bases. With V trimmed by 2 bases and J by 7 bases, 5 bases remained unmatched. CDR1 is GTSNPN and CDR2 is SVGIG in the germline V gene (reference sequence). The CDR3 covers 14 residues. The DNA of the CDR3 is TGTGCCTGGAGTAACAGGGGCGGAAATTCACCCCTCCACTTT. Protein: CAWSNRGGNSPLHF.

The gene calls are TRBV5-1 and TRBJ2-7; D not certain. CDR3 size: 12 residues. Germline V gene sequence: CDR1 SGHRS, CDR2 YFSETQ. V was clipped by 0 bases and J by 2 bases, with 3 bases between them. The DNA of the CDR3 is TGCGCCAGCAGCTTGGGCGCCTACGAGCAGTACTTC. This translates into CASSLGAYEQYF. Full variable domain (outside the CDR3, taken from reference TRBV5-1 and TRBJ2-7): KAGVTQTPRYLIKTRGQQVTLSCSPISGHRSVSWYQQTPGQGLQFLFEYFSETQRNKGNFPGRFSGRQFSNSRSEMNVSTLELGDSALYLCASSLGAYEQYFGPGTRLTVT.

J is TRBJ2-1 and V is TRBV5-4; TRBD2 agrees at 9 bases. CDR3 length: 15 residues. Trimming at V came to 3 bases and at J to 6 bases, leaving 7 bases not matched to a gene. Germline loops: CDR1 SGHNT, CDR2 YYREEE (reference sequence). For the CDR3, the DNA is TGTGCCAGCAGCTCCCCCGGGACTAGCATCAATGAGCAGTTCTTC. Amino acid sequence: CASSSPGTSINEQFF.